The 10 T cell receptor beta chains presented below share a single source sample, sequenced in a study of T-cell reconstitution after alpha-beta-depleted transplantation in children. Unique molecular identifiers were used to barcode this TCRbeta library. TCRdb recomputed calls from the PCR reads with MiXCR, one row per CDR3 protein. The data hold approximately 590,000 distinct CDR3 sequences, with about 10% observed a single time. The source was PBMCs from the stem cell graft donor, collected from the stem cell graft. The receptors were gathered from a human donor who donated a stem cell graft to a child with acute myeloid leukemia.

This clonotype turned up a few times. The V and J genes are TRBV20-1 and TRBJ2-7; 9 nucleotides align to TRBD2. V gave up 4 bases and J gave up 7 bases; unmatched junction bases: 8. This CDR3 region has 13 residues. CDR1 is DFQATT and CDR2 is SNEGSKA in the germline V gene (reference sequence). CDR3: CSANTGTSSEQYF. The CDR3 DNA reads TGCAGTGCTAACACCGGGACTAGCTCTGAGCAGTACTTC.

This clonotype has a handful of counts. J is TRBJ2-7 and V is TRBV29-1; 8 positions match TRBD1. V shed 5 bases, J shed 4 bases, and the junction held 4 bases outside the gene matches. Germline V lookup: CDR1 SQVTM, CDR2 ANQGSEA. The CDR3 totals 12 residues. The CDR3 sequence is CSVRQGRYEQYF. Written as DNA, the CDR3 is TGCAGCGTTCGACAGGGGCGTTACGAGCAGTACTTC.

This clonotype was observed a single time. The chain joins TRBV6-8 to TRBJ1-3, with a weak D call TRBD1 (5 bases). V shed 11 bases and J shed 0 bases, with 20 bases lying between them. Germline V CDR1 and CDR2: MNHGY, SAAAGT. This CDR3 contains 16 residues. The CDR3 region is CALRGYKDSSGNTIYF. DNA of the CDR3: TGTGCCCTGCGGGGCTACAAAGATTCCTCTGGAAACACCATATATTTT.

This clonotype was counted ten times or more. V usage is TRBV12-3 or TRBV12-4 and J usage is TRBJ2-3, with D possibly being TRBD1 or TRBD2 (6 bases each). The CDR3 totals 15 residues. With 6 bases removed from V and 5 bases from J, the gap between germline ends came to 18 bases. Here the CDR3 reads CASRYEGGPGDTQYF. DNA of the CDR3: TGTGCCAGCAGATACGAGGGGGGACCGGGAGATACGCAGTATTTT.

CDR3 residues: CASSPWTGPSTEAFF. For the CDR3, the DNA is TGTGCCAGCAGCCCGTGGACAGGGCCTAGTACTGAAGCTTTCTTT. The V call is TRBV7-9, the J call TRBJ1-1, with TRBD1 matching over 8 bases. The CDR3 is 15 amino acids. Trimming cost V 5 bases and J 5 bases; bases outside gene matches: 10. Germline-derived CDR1 and CDR2 are SEHNR and FQNEAQ (reference sequence).

This clonotype was detected many times. CDR3 DNA sequence: TGTGCCAGCAGCCCTAGACTAGCGGGGTACAATGAGCAGTTCTTC. The encoded protein is CASSPRLAGYNEQFF. This chain joins TRBV9 and TRBJ2-1; 11 bases align to TRBD2. The CDR3 runs to 15 residues. Per the germline V gene, CDR1 is SGDLS and CDR2 is YYNGEE. The J segment lost 4 bases and the V segment lost 4 bases, leaving 4 bases of the junction unmatched.

The chain combines TRBV19 with TRBJ2-3, with TRBD1 matching 9 bases. The CDR3 is 16 residues long. V shed 4 bases, J shed 6 bases, and the junction held 11 bases outside the gene matches. Germline CDR1 LNHDA, CDR2 SQIVND (reference sequence). The CDR3 is CASSTPGQGPPDTQYF. The CDR3 nucleotides are TGTGCCAGTAGTACCCCAGGACAGGGGCCGCCCGATACGCAGTATTTT.

This clonotype was observed at least ten times. The chain is built from TRBV18 and TRBJ2-3; 11 nucleotides match TRBD2. This CDR3 is 16 amino acids long. The J segment lost 3 bases and the V segment lost 3 bases, leaving 5 bases of the junction unmatched. CDR1 KGHSH and CDR2 LQKENI come from the germline V gene. CDR3 DNA: TGTGCCAGCTCACCCCTTAGCGGGAGGGCGACAGATACGCAGTATTTT. It specifies CASSPLSGRATDTQYF.

In this sample, this clonotype turned up a few times. The chain has TRBV5-1 and TRBJ2-7; D is ambiguous. The CDR3 has 16 residues. The germline CDR1 and CDR2 sequences are SGHRS and YFSETQ. Trimming took off 0 bases at V and 1 base at J, with 14 bases between the two ends. The CDR3 nucleotides read TGCGCCAGCAGCTTGGACCTGAGGTCGGTATCCTACGAGCAGTACTTC. Translation: CASSLDLRSVSYEQYF.

This clonotype came up many times. The chain joins TRBV7-9 to TRBJ1-1; D is uncertain. V shed 0 bases and J shed 2 bases, with 10 bases lying between them. CDR3 length equals 15 residues. Germline CDR1 is SEHNR and CDR2 is FQNEAQ (reference sequence). Written as DNA, the CDR3 is TGTGCCAGCAGCTTAGCTGGAGGAGGAAACACTGAAGCTTTCTTT. Its translation is CASSLAGGGNTEAFF.